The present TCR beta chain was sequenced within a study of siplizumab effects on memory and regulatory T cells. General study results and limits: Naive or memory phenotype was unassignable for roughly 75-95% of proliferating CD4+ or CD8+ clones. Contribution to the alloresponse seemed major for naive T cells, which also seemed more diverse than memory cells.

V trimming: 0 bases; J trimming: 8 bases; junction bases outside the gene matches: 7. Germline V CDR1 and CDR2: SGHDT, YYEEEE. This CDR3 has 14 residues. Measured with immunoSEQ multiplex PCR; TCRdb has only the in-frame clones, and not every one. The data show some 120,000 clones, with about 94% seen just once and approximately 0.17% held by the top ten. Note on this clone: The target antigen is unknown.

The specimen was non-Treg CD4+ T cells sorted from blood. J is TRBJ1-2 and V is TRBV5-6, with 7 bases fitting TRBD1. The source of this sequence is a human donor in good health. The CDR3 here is CASSLGQGHLGYTF. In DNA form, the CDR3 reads TGTGCCAGCAGCTTGGGACAGGGACACTTGGGCTACACCTTC.